This record concerns one T cell receptor (beta chain) sequence. Its antigen is unknown. This specimen comes from a study of synovial regulatory T cells in juvenile arthritis. Generated by immunoSEQ multiplex PCR, the TCRdb table keeps only in-frame clones and is missing some. In total, the table holds roughly 8,400 clones. This CDR3 is 14 amino acids long. No DNA is listed. Overall study findings and caveats: Largely private between patients, iaTreg TCR repertoires showed partial overlap with synovial Teff and blood CPL repertoires. TCR diversity was lower in inflammation-associated blood Treg cells than in other blood Treg cells.

This clonotype was sampled from a donor aged 2-35 years with juvenile idiopathic arthritis. The V and J genes are TRBV5-3 and TRBJ1-5; TCRdb reports TRBD1, a call that lacks DNA to check it against. TRBV5-3 counts as an open reading frame of uncertain function. Sample: Treg cells from blood. Subset: remaining (HLA-DR-negative) circulating blood Treg cells. The CDR3 sequence: CARSLGQGGQPQHF.